This TCR beta chain was sequenced during a study of cytomegalovirus exposure and HLA in healthy donors. The PCR had 60 Vbeta and 13 Jbeta primers. Sequencing was performed with immunoSEQ multiplex PCR; in TCRdb, only in-frame clones are kept and a portion is missing. The table gives tens of thousands of clones; the top ten clones make up approximately 12% of it. The CDR3 is made up of 13 amino acids. CDR1 and CDR2 (germline): SGHRS, YFSETQ. V lost 4 bases to trimming and J lost 5 bases, with 12 bases between them. This chain connects TRBV5-1 to TRBJ2-5; no clear D gene. The clonotype originates from a woman in her thirties in good health and CMV-seropositive. The material sequenced was PBMCs. CDR3 in DNA: TGCGCCAGCAGCCGAAATTTACTGGAGACCCAGTACTTC. It encodes CASSRNLLETQYF.